These 5 T cell receptor beta chains came from one sample sequenced in a study of blood T cell repertoires in COVID-19. The table came from immunoSEQ multiplex PCR; TCRdb's copy has only in-frame clones and leaves some out. The sample yields approximately 190,000 clones, about 83% seen once. What was sequenced was peripheral blood. These receptors were obtained from a woman between 65 and 79 years old with active or convalescent COVID-19.

The chain recombines TRBV5-1 with TRBJ2-1; D not certain. V was cut by 4 bases and J by 0 bases, with 8 bases left in between. The V gene's germline CDR1 is SGHRS and CDR2 YFSETQ. The CDR3 loop spans 14 amino acids. CDR3 coding DNA: TGCGCCAGCAGCGTGCCCAGCTCCTACAATGAGCAGTTCTTC. Translation gives CASSVPSSYNEQFF.

This chain uses TRBV3-1 (or the pseudogene TRBV3-2) with TRBJ2-2, with TRBD2 identical over 8 bases. Per germline, CDR1 LGHDT and CDR2 YNNKEL (reference sequence). The J segment lost 5 bases and the V segment lost 1 base, leaving 3 bases of the junction unmatched. The CDR3 length is 15 residues. The CDR3: CASSQGAGATGELFF. DNA for the CDR3: TGTGCCAGCAGCCAAGGAGCGGGGGCGACCGGGGAGCTGTTTTTT.

The chain has TRBV27 and TRBJ1-5, with D possibly matching TRBD1 (6 bases). The germline CDR1 and CDR2 sequences are MNHEY and SMNVEV (reference sequence). CDR3 length: 15 amino acids. Trimming took 6 bases from V and 3 from J, leaving 15 bases between them. The CDR3 is CASSVGWGPNQPQHF. The CDR3 DNA reads TGTGCCAGCAGCGTAGGTTGGGGGCCCAATCAGCCCCAGCATTTT.

The chain has TRBV5-1 and TRBJ2-5; tentative D call: TRBD1 (6 bases). The V gene's germline CDR1 is SGHRS and CDR2 YFSETQ. The CDR3 length is 15 residues. V lost 4 bases and J 7 bases, leaving 20 bases between the germline ends. The CDR3 DNA is TGCGCCAGCAGCCCTGACAGGCCGAATTATAGGACCCAGTACTTC. The encoded protein is CASSPDRPNYRTQYF. Full variable domain (rest looked up from reference TRBV5-1 and TRBJ2-5): KAGVTQTPRYLIKTRGQQVTLSCSPISGHRSVSWYQQTPGQGLQFLFEYFSETQRNKGNFPGRFSGRQFSNSRSEMNVSTLELGDSALYLCASSPDRPNYRTQYFGPGTRLLVL.

In its sample, this clone was seen once. This chain joins TRBV2 and TRBJ1-6; 8 nucleotides line up with TRBD1. Per germline, CDR1 SNHLY and CDR2 FYNNEI. J gave up 5 bases and V 8 bases, and 5 bases lay outside the gene matches. The CDR3 is 14 residues long. The CDR3 DNA reads as TGTGCCAGCGAGAGGACAGGGCATAATTCACCCCTCCACTTT. Translating it yields CASERTGHNSPLHF.